The rows below give T cell receptor beta chains drawn from one sample of a study of OX40 agonist ivuxolimab in advanced cancers. Sequenced by immunoSEQ multiplex PCR; TCRdb stores in-frame clones only, minus some. Here the sample spans about 66,000 clones, around 83% being singletons. Source: CD4+ or CD8+ T cells sorted from blood, taken in a trial of the OX40 agonist ivuxolimab. All receptors come from an adult with an advanced solid tumor such as melanoma, head and neck, liver or kidney cancer. The CDR3 runs from the conserved cysteine through the conserved F or W. D genes are given only for firm matches.

d_call,v_call,j_call,cdr3_aa
TRBD2,TRBV6-1,TRBJ2-1,CASKEGGYNEQFF
NA,TRBV29-1,TRBJ2-5,CSVGPSGETQYF
NA,TRBV5-4,TRBJ2-7,CASSLPARIQPYEQYF
TRBD1,TRBV18,TRBJ2-3,CASSLLGQAFTDTQYF
NA,TRBV9,TRBJ1-1,CASSVAGLGAGVELNTEAFF
TRBD1,TRBV28,TRBJ1-1,CASSPGTAGKETEAFF
NA,TRBV6-5,TRBJ1-5,CASRPGRGPGQPQHF
NA,TRBV7-2,TRBJ2-2,CASSLRGGGVGELFF
NA,TRBV7-9,TRBJ2-3,CASSLSLTTSTDTQYF
NA,TRBV7-3,TRBJ2-7,CASSFQGGLPYEQYF
NA,TRBV7-3,TRBJ2-2,CASTLRGGTGELFF
NA,TRBV5-4,TRBJ1-5,CASSLDEEPQHF
NA,TRBV11-2,TRBJ2-6,CASSLAPWASGANVLTF
TRBD2,TRBV7-3,TRBJ2-1,CASSLRNSGGPGENNEQFF
NA,TRBV11-3,TRBJ1-6,CASSSDSNSPLHF
TRBD2,TRBV5-4,TRBJ2-7,CASNPFQGTRLDEQYF
TRBD1,TRBV2,TRBJ1-1,CASNSNPGQGWTEAFF
NA,TRBV18,TRBJ1-1,CASSPLSARAEAFF
TRBD2,TRBV11-2,TRBJ2-1,CASSLASGGRNEQFF
TRBD1,TRBV5-4,TRBJ2-1,CASSPAGTGHNEQFF
NA,TRBV11-3,TRBJ1-1,CASSLEANTEAFF
NA,TRBV5-1,TRBJ2-3,CASSLAPTVPSTDTQYF
NA,TRBV29-1,TRBJ1-1,CSVSGAYEAFF
NA,TRBV7-9,TRBJ1-1,CASSLALTGPQLEAFF
NA,TRBV5-1,TRBJ2-3,CASSLAMSSTDTQYF
NA,TRBV19,TRBJ2-1,CASARDTTYNEQFF
NA,TRBV2,TRBJ1-5,CASSEGNQPQHF
NA,TRBV28,TRBJ1-2,CASSSAQPGYYGYTF
TRBD2,TRBV4-3,TRBJ2-5,CASSQGVGSGGGETQYF
NA,TRBV30,TRBJ1-2,CAWSPGQLYGYTF
NA,TRBV5-1,TRBJ1-1,CASSLDGGQVAEAFF
NA,TRBV7-9,TRBJ2-2,CASSLELGTTTGELFF
NA,TRBV5-1,TRBJ2-7,CASSLRGKREQYF
NA,TRBV11-2,TRBJ1-2,CASSLARDDYGYTF
NA,TRBV6-4,TRBJ2-2,CASTPIAGAGELFF
NA,TRBV4-1,TRBJ1-5,CASSQDYAQGHQPQHF
NA,TRBV4-3,TRBJ2-5,CASSQSILRGQETQYF
TRBD2,TRBV6-6,TRBJ2-5,CATEPGRGETQYF
TRBD1,TRBV7-8,TRBJ1-1,CASSLAQQGVEAFF
NA,TRBV4-3,TRBJ1-6,CASSQNPHENANSPLHF
NA,TRBV19,TRBJ1-1,CASSMNILNTEAFF
TRBD1,TRBV5-1,TRBJ1-2,CASSGTTGNYGYTF
TRBD1,TRBV19,TRBJ1-2,CASSMGTGAKLVGYTF
NA,TRBV5-3,TRBJ2-7,CASSLVGQNEQYF
NA,TRBV7-2,TRBJ1-5,CASSRIRGQPQHF
NA,TRBV19,TRBJ2-6,CASSIGAEFHSGANVLTF
NA,TRBV4-1,TRBJ1-3,CASSQDGYGNTIYF
NA,TRBV27,TRBJ1-6,CASSLNRAPDSPLHF
NA,TRBV6-5,TRBJ2-5,CASIENVRQETQYF
NA,TRBV7-8,TRBJ2-1,CASAVGRGSIKQFF
NA,TRBV30,TRBJ2-3,CAWSGRRGTDTQYF
NA,TRBV5-4,TRBJ1-2,CASSLAGIDVYGYTF
NA,TRBV7-2,TRBJ2-2,CASSSLGRNTGELFF
NA,TRBV10-3,TRBJ1-5,CAIKGGGDQPQHF
TRBD2,TRBV12-5,TRBJ2-3,CASGPGTTTDTQYF
NA,TRBV4-1,TRBJ1-3,CASSPVGNTIYF
TRBD2,TRBV5-1,TRBJ2-7,CASSAGGTPSYEQYF